Following are 9 T cell receptor beta chains from one sample sequenced in a study of CD8+CD57+ T cells in acquired aplastic anemia. Genomic DNA was employed as the template in profiling TCR beta VDJ and CDR3. One entry per CDR3 protein, called by TCRdb with MiXCR from the reads. In the table there are hundreds of thousands of distinct CDR3 sequences, 65% to 75% of which are singletons. The sequencing input was sorted CD4+, CD8+, or CD8+CD57+ T cells (not recorded which) from PBMCs. The receptors were sampled from a human donor in good health, serving as a control.

Details on this clonotype: A clone one base away is much larger, so this may be a read error. This chain joins TRBV7-6 and TRBJ1-1; 7 bases are a match to TRBD1. The CDR3 extends over 15 amino acids. Germline V lookup: CDR1 SGHVS, CDR2 FNYEAQ. CDR3 protein: CASSDLQGLNTGAFF. Written as DNA, the CDR3 is TGTGCCAGCAGTGACCTACAGGGGTTGAACACTGGAGCTTTCTTT.

This clonotype has more than one count but fewer than ten. The rearrangement joins TRBV7-6 to TRBJ2-7; a possible D gene is TRBD1 (5 bases). The germline V gene has CDR1 SGHVS and CDR2 FNYEAQ. The germline V and J ends were trimmed by 0 bases and 6 bases, with 6 bases remaining between them. The CDR3 runs to 12 residues. This chain's CDR3 is CASSLAGAEQYF. CDR3 bases: TGTGCCAGCAGCTTAGCAGGGGCCGAGCAGTACTTC.

Concerning this clonotype itself: The junction does not match germline at one end; this may be a read error. The chain has TRBV7-8 and TRBJ1-2, with 8 positions matching TRBD1. Germline loops: CDR1 SGHVS, CDR2 FQNEAQ. The CDR3 spans 14 residues. CDR3 region: CASSRVRDRYNREF. CDR3 in DNA: TGTGCCAGCAGCCGCGTCCGGGACAGGTACAATCGCGAGTTC. The full variable domain, rest sourced from reference TRBV7-8 and TRBJ1-2, is GAGVSQSPRYKVAKRGQDVALRCDPISGHVSLFWYQQALGQGPEFLTYFQNEAQLDKSGLPSDRFFAERPEGSVSTLKIQRTQQEDSAVYLCASSRVRDRYNREFGSGTRLTVV.

The chain is built from TRBV20-1 and TRBJ1-1; no firm D call. The CDR3 runs to 15 residues. CDR1 is DFQATT, CDR2 SNEGSKA, per germline (reference sequence). V dropped 4 bases and J dropped 3 bases, with 18 bases sitting between them. The chain's CDR3 is CSAIRSMLVDTEAFF. The DNA for the CDR3 is TGCAGTGCTATCCGTAGTATGTTGGTCGACACTGAAGCTTTCTTT.

This clonotype was seen at least ten times. The chain couples TRBV19 to TRBJ2-5, with D uncertain. V was shortened by 5 bases and J by 5 bases, with 12 bases between the two germline ends. The CDR3 consists of 13 residues. Germline CDR1 reads LNHDA; CDR2 reads SQIVND (reference sequence). The CDR3 nucleotides read TGTGCCAGTAGTTCCGGATTGGGGGAGACCCAGTACTTC. It specifies CASSSGLGETQYF. Full variable domain (rest looked up from reference TRBV19 and TRBJ2-5): DGGITQSPKYLFRKEGQNVTLSCEQNLNHDAMYWYRQDPGQGLRLIYYSQIVNDFQKGDIAEGYSVSREKKESFPLTVTSAQKNPTAFYLCASSSGLGETQYFGPGTRLLVL.

This clonotype was recorded many times. The chain uses TRBV10-1 and TRBJ2-7; no firm D call. CDR1 WNHNN and CDR2 SYGVQD come from the germline V gene (reference sequence). This CDR3 is built from 15 residues. Trimming took off 1 base at V and 1 base at J, with 11 bases between the two ends. This chain's CDR3 is CASSEYPSTSYEQYF. The CDR3 DNA reads TGCGCCAGCAGTGAGTACCCGAGTACTTCCTACGAGCAGTACTTC.

The chain is built from TRBV20-1 and TRBJ1-1; the match to TRBD1 covers 8 bases. V gave up 6 bases and J gave up 1 base; unmatched junction bases: 19. The CDR3 has 18 residues. Germline CDR1 DFQATT, CDR2 SNEGSKA (reference sequence). Here the CDR3 DNA reads TGCAGTGCCCCGACAGGGGATGGCTATGGACAGAAGAACACTGAAGCTTTCTTT. Encoded protein: CSAPTGDGYGQKNTEAFF.

Worth noting for this clonotype: The conserved phenylalanine or tryptophan normally closing the CDR3 is absent here, so this likely arose from a read error. No DNA is shown, since the ends of the CDR3 on it are uncertain; the CDR3 is the one TCRdb lists. This CDR3 is CSAATGSNQL. The chain couples TRBV20-1 to TRBJ2-7; TRBD1 reflects the table's D call only, with no check against the DNA. The V gene's germline CDR1 is DFQATT and CDR2 SNEGSKA (reference sequence). The CDR3 has 10 residues if both end residues are counted.

This clonotype occurred many times. This chain connects TRBV20-1 to TRBJ1-2; maybe TRBD1 (5 bases). The CDR3 consists of 13 residues. V lost 2 bases and J lost 8, with 15 bases in between. Germline V CDR1 and CDR2: DFQATT, SNEGSKA (reference sequence). CDR3: CSARPTSGRGYTF. The CDR3, as DNA: TGCAGTGCTAGACCCACCTCGGGGCGGGGCTACACCTTC.